Following are 17 T cell receptor beta chains from one sample sequenced in a study of regulatory T cells in long-lasting Graves disease. The time point is: newly diagnosed GD, antithyroid drugs for less than 3 months. Extracted PBMC RNA gave rise to the TCR library. Construction of TCR beta libraries relied on iRepertoire HTBI primers and on Arm-PCR targeting CDR3 regions. TCRdb passed the multiplex PCR reads through MiXCR, listing each CDR3 protein once. The sample yields 420,000 or so distinct CDR3 sequences, 15% to 20% seen once. These data are also associated with another study on T cells in Graves' hyperthyroidism and ophthalmopathy.

The sample here was peripheral blood mononuclear cells (PBMCs), taken at new diagnosis, from a patient treated with antithyroid drugs. The receptors come from a woman between 18 and 29 years old with Graves disease.

Ten or more counts support this clonotype. The chain joins TRBV7-2 to TRBJ2-5; 7 nucleotides agree with TRBD2. Germline V gene lookup returns CDR1 SGHTA and CDR2 FQGNSA. This CDR3 is 14 amino acids long. V lost 4 bases to trimming and J lost 2 bases; unmatched junction nucleotides: 4. CDR3 region: CASSYAGDQETQYF. The CDR3 region has the DNA TGTGCCAGCAGCTATGCGGGGGATCAAGAGACCCAGTACTTC.

The gene calls are TRBV30 and TRBJ2-3, with D maybe TRBD2 (5 bases). The V gene lost 7 bases and the J gene lost 4 bases, with 15 bases spanning the gap. This CDR3 is 13 amino acids long. CDR1 is GTSNPN, CDR2 SVGIG, per germline (reference sequence). Written as DNA, the CDR3 is TGTGCCTCCTCTTCACTAGGCTCAGATACGCAGTATTTT. Protein: CASSSLGSDTQYF.

This clonotype was observed a handful of times. The chain couples TRBV4-2 to TRBJ2-1, with 9 bases identical to TRBD2. Germline CDR1 is LGHNA and CDR2 is YNFKEQ. The CDR3 consists of 14 residues. V trimming: 1 base; J trimming: 8 bases; junction bases outside the gene matches: 3. The CDR3 nucleotides read TGTGCCAGCAGCCAAGCCTTAGCGGGAGATGAGCAGTTCTTC. Translating gives CASSQALAGDEQFF.

This clonotype was counted many times. This chain joins TRBV25-1 and TRBJ2-5; TRBD1 might be the D (5 bases). Trimming cost V 5 bases and J 3 bases, with 13 bases left between them. Germline V gene sequence: CDR1 MGHDK, CDR2 SYGVNS. The CDR3 is 14 amino acids. CDR3 nucleotide sequence: TGTGCCAGCAGTCCAGGGTATGTCGAAGAGACCCAGTACTTC. It is translated as CASSPGYVEETQYF.

In this sample, this clonotype turned up a few times. The chain uses TRBV11-2 and TRBJ2-1, with 10 bases lining up with TRBD2. The CDR3 is 17 amino acids. The V gene's germline CDR1 is SGHAT and CDR2 FQNNGV. The V and J ends lost 2 bases and 4 bases, in that order; junction bases with no gene match: 8. CDR3 nucleotide sequence: TGTGCCAGCAGCTTAAGGACTAGCGGAGCCGGTTACAATGAGCAGTTCTTC. Protein sequence: CASSLRTSGAGYNEQFF.

The chain employs TRBV29-1 and TRBJ1-2; 7 bases match TRBD1. Trimming at V came to 5 bases and at J to 0 bases, leaving 3 bases not matched to a gene. Germline V gene data show CDR1 as SQVTM and CDR2 as ANQGSEA. The CDR3 length is 13 residues. The CDR3 region has the DNA TGCAGCGTTTACAGGGGCGCTAACTATGGCTACACCTTC. Translating it yields CSVYRGANYGYTF.

This chain joins TRBV27 and TRBJ2-1, with 9 bases identical to TRBD2. Germline values: CDR1 MNHEY, CDR2 SMNVEV (reference sequence). This CDR3 has 16 amino acids. V trimming: 5 bases; J trimming: 4 bases; junction bases outside the gene matches: 9. CDR3 in amino acids: CASSPRVSGGYNEQFF. As DNA, the CDR3 is TGTGCCAGCAGTCCGCGGGTTAGCGGGGGATACAATGAGCAGTTCTTC.

The chain combines TRBV6-5 with TRBJ2-7, with D perhaps TRBD1 (7 bases). The CDR3 runs to 15 residues. Germline V gene data show CDR1 as MNHEY and CDR2 as SVGAGI. V was pared by 2 bases and J by 0 bases, with 11 bases between. The CDR3 sequence: CASSYGRGVSYEQYF. In DNA, the CDR3 is TGTGCCAGCAGTTACGGCAGGGGGGTCTCCTACGAGCAGTACTTC.

This clonotype was recorded many times. The rearrangement joins TRBV2 to TRBJ1-1; perhaps TRBD1 as D (5 bases). This CDR3 spans 16 amino acids. V was trimmed by 7 bases and J by 1 base, leaving 19 bases between them. Germline V CDR1 and CDR2: SNHLY, FYNNEI. Here the CDR3 reads CASNAGPTLGNTEAFF. For the CDR3, the DNA is TGTGCCAGCAATGCGGGACCTACCCTGGGGAACACTGAAGCTTTCTTT. Combining the CDR3 with reference TRBV2 and TRBJ1-1 gives the whole variable domain EPEVTQTPSHQVTQMGQEVILRCVPISNHLYFYWYRQILGQKVEFLVSFYNNEISEKSEIFDDQFSVERPDGSNFTLKIRSTKLEDSAMYFCASNAGPTLGNTEAFFGQGTRLTVV.

This clonotype has just a few counts. The chain links TRBV6-1 to TRBJ2-6, with 7 bases fitting TRBD1. V lost 4 bases, J lost 1 base, and 7 bases stayed unmatched. There are 17 residues in the CDR3. Germline V gene lookup returns CDR1 MNHNS and CDR2 SASEGT. CDR3 DNA: TGTGCCAGCAGTGCGACAGGGCCGTCATCTGGGGCCAACGTCCTGACTTTC. This translates into CASSATGPSSGANVLTF.

This clonotype was detected ten times or more. The genes are TRBV6-1 and TRBJ1-2, with D possibly TRBD1 on 5 matching bases. Per germline, CDR1 MNHNS and CDR2 SASEGT. V dropped 6 bases and J dropped 7 bases, with 15 bases sitting between them. CDR3 size: 13 residues. The CDR3 loop reads CASRQRAGGGYTF. Here the CDR3 DNA reads TGTGCCAGCAGGCAACGGGCGGGGGGTGGCTACACCTTC.

This clonotype was detected many times. V gene TRBV19 combines with J gene TRBJ2-7; TRBD2 matches 8 bases. Germline CDR1 reads LNHDA; CDR2 reads SQIVND (reference sequence). CDR3 length equals 10 residues. The CDR3 DNA reads as TGTAGCGGGAGCTCCTACGAGCAGTACTTC. Amino acids: CSGSSYEQYF.

This clonotype was observed many times. The V gene is TRBV2, the J gene TRBJ2-2; D may be TRBD1 (5 bases). The V and J ends lost 6 bases and 1 base respectively, with 6 bases between them. Germline-derived CDR1 and CDR2 are SNHLY and FYNNEI. The CDR3 is 13 residues long. The CDR3 nucleotides are TGTGCCAGCAGGACAGAGAACACCGGGGAGCTGTTTTTT. Its translation is CASRTENTGELFF.

This sequence joins TRBV4-1 and TRBJ1-4; no reliable D call. Germline-derived CDR1 and CDR2 are MGHRA and YSYEKL. The CDR3 spans 14 residues. The V end lost 4 bases, the J end lost 5 bases, and 11 bases lay between the germline ends. CDR3: CASSPRGVNEKLFF. The CDR3 DNA follows: TGCGCCAGCAGCCCGCGGGGAGTGAATGAAAAACTGTTTTTT.

In its sample, this clonotype was seen many times. The rearrangement joins TRBV11-2 to TRBJ1-1; tentative D call: TRBD1 (6 bases). Germline CDR1 reads SGHAT; CDR2 reads FQNNGV. The CDR3 has 14 residues. V was pared by 3 bases and J by 1 base, with 9 bases between. This CDR3 is CASSLAGENTEAFF. Written as DNA, the CDR3 is TGTGCCAGCAGCTTGGCAGGGGAGAACACTGAAGCTTTCTTT.

Only a few counts were recorded for this clonotype. Given a much more abundant clone one base away, this may be a read error. The V and J genes are TRBV30 and TRBJ1-1, with a weak D call TRBD1 (5 bases). Germline V gene lookup returns CDR1 GTSNPN and CDR2 SVGIG (reference sequence). V gave up 2 bases and J gave up 6 bases, with 7 bases separating them. There are 11 residues in the CDR3. In nucleotides, the CDR3 is TGTGCCTGGAGTAGGGACGCTGAAGCTTTCTTT. Its protein is CAWSRDAEAFF. The full variable domain, in which reference TRBV30 and TRBJ1-1 provide the parts outside the CDR3, is SQTIHQWPATLVQPVGSPLSLECTVEGTSNPNLYWYRQAAGRGLQLLFYSVGIGQISSEVPQNLSASRPQDRQFILSSKKLLLSDSGFYLCAWSRDAEAFFGQGTRLTVV.

V gene TRBV29-1 combines with J gene TRBJ1-4; TRBD1 might be the D (5 bases). The CDR3 totals 10 residues. Trimming cost V 6 bases and J 10 bases, with 9 bases left between them. Germline V CDR1 and CDR2: SQVTM, ANQGSEA. The CDR3 DNA reads as TGCAGCGTGGGGGTGGGAAAACTGTTTTTT. This sequence encodes CSVGVGKLFF.